This TCR beta chain came from a study of blood T cell repertoires in COVID-19. The CDR3 has 13 residues. The V segment lost 5 bases and the J segment 3 bases; nucleotides outside the gene matches: 1. Germline V lookup: CDR1 MNHEY, CDR2 SVGAGI. The protocol was immunoSEQ multiplex PCR, while the TCRdb copy is restricted to in-frame clones and leaves out a portion. The sample lists tens of thousands of clones, more than 75% occurring once. The material sequenced was peripheral blood. The chain is built from TRBV6-5 and TRBJ2-7, with 10 nucleotides matching TRBD2. The TCR sequence derives from a man between 65 and 85 years old with active or convalescent COVID-19. Written as DNA, the CDR3 is TGTGCCAGCAGTCTAGCGGGAGACTACGAGCAGTACGTC. Translated, it gives CASSLAGDYEQYV.